The clone carrying this T cell receptor (beta chain) appeared a single time. In the original processing: Amplified reference gene primers provided the basis for estimating nucleated cell counts. Data came from immunoSEQ multiplex PCR; TCRdb stores just in-frame clones and leaves some out. D and trimming were read from the DNA, whereas the V and J calls and clone size are those reported in that table. The sample has about 70,000 clones, under 95% seen once. The data are from a study of blood T cell repertoires in COVID-19. Study-level information: Sample material is recorded as cDNA or gDNA derived from T cells, B-cell-depleted T cells, or PBMCs.

There are 14 residues in the CDR3. V trimming: 4 bases; J trimming: 5 bases; junction bases outside the gene matches: 6. CDR1 is LGHDT and CDR2 is YNNKEL in the germline V gene (reference sequence). The sequenced sample consisted of peripheral blood. This chain links TRBV3-1 (or the pseudogene TRBV3-2) with TRBJ2-7, with 9 bases fitting TRBD1. The clonotype comes from a human donor in a cohort sampled during active COVID-19. CDR3 sequence reads: CASSLRGQGDEQYF. DNA for the CDR3: TGTGCCAGCAGCCTTAGGGGACAGGGTGACGAGCAGTACTTC.